The sequence of this T cell receptor (beta chain) was determined in a study of radiotherapy plus CTLA-4 blockade in lung cancer. A word on this clone: Antigen unknown.

The method was immunoSEQ multiplex PCR; TCRdb's version includes in-frame clones alone and lacks a portion of them. In the table there are nearly 110,000 clones, over 65% of which are singletons. It was focal radiation plus CTLA-4 blockade with ipilimumab that patients with chemo-refractory metastatic non-small-cell lung cancer received. Study-level results: Expansion in blood of tumor-derived TCR clones was seen after radiotherapy plus ipilimumab. Increased serum interferon-beta after radiation also reportedly predicted response strongly.

This receptor was identified in a human donor with non-small cell lung cancer that progressed on radiotherapy plus ipilimumab. Some clones in this sample may be carry-over from other donors' samples. Sequenced material: peripheral blood, taken from a patient treated with radiotherapy plus ipilimumab.

CDR3 amino acids: CASSLEGNSPLHF. The CDR3 DNA sequence: TGTGCCAGCAGCTTGGAAGGGAACTCACCCCTCCACTTT. The chain joins TRBV5-4 to TRBJ1-6; D gene unclear. The V and J ends lost 0 bases and 10 bases respectively, with 8 bases between them. There are 13 residues in the CDR3. Germline V lookup: CDR1 SGHNT, CDR2 YYREEE (reference sequence). Full variable domain (outside the CDR3, taken from reference TRBV5-4 and TRBJ1-6): ETGVTQSPTHLIKTRGQQVTLRCSSQSGHNTVSWYQQALGQGPQFIFQYYREEENGRGNFPPRFSGLQFPNYSSELNVNALELDDSALYLCASSLEGNSPLHFGNGTRLTVT.